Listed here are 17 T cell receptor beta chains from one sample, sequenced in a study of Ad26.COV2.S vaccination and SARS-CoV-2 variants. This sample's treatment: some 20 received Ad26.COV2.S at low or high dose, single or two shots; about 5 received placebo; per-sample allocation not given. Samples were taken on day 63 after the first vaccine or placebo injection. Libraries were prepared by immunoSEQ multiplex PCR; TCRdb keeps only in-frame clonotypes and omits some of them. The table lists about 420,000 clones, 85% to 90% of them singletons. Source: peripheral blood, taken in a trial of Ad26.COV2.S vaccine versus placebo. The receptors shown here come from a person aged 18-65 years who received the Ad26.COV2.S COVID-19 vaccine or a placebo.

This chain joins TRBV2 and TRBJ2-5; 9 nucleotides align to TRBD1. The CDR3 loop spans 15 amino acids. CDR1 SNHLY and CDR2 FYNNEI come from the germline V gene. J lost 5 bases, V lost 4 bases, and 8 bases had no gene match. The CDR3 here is CASSGEGQGLETQYF. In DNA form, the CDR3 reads TGTGCCAGCAGTGGAGAGGGACAGGGACTGGAGACCCAGTACTTC.

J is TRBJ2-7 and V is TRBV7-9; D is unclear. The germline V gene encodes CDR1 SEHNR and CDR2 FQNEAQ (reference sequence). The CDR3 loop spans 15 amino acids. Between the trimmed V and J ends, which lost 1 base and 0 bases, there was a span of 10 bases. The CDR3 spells CASSLEGGFSYEQYF. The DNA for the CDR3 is TGTGCCAGCAGCTTAGAAGGCGGCTTCTCCTACGAGCAGTACTTC.

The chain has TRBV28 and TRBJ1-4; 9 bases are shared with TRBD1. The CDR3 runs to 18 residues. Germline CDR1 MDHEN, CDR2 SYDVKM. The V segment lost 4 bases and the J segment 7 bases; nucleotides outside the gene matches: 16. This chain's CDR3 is CASSSHLRHRGRVEKLFF. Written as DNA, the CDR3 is TGTGCCAGCAGTTCACACCTACGTCACAGGGGGCGCGTTGAAAAACTGTTTTTT.

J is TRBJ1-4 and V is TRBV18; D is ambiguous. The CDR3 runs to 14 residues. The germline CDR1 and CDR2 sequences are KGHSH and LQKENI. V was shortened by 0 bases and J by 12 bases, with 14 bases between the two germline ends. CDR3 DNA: TGTGCCAGCTCACCACCGACGGGCCGGATGGAACTGTTTTTT. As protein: CASSPPTGRMELFF.

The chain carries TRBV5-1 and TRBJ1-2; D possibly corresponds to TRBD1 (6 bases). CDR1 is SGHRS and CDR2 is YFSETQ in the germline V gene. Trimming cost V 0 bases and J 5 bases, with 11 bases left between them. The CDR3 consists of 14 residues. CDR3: CASSLGADSYGYTF. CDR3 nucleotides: TGCGCCAGCAGCTTGGGGGCGGACAGTTATGGCTACACCTTC.

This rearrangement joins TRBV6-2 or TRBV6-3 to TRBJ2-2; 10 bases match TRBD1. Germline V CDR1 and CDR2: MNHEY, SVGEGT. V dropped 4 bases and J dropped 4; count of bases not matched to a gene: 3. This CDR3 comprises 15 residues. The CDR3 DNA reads TGTGCCAGCAGTTTTGACAGGGGGCGCACCGGGGAGCTGTTTTTT. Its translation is CASSFDRGRTGELFF.

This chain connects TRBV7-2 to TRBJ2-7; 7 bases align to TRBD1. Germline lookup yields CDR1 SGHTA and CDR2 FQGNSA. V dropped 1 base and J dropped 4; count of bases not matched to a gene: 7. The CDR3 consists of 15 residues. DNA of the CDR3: TGTGCCAGCAGCTTAGAACCGGACAGGACATACGAGCAGTACTTC. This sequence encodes CASSLEPDRTYEQYF.

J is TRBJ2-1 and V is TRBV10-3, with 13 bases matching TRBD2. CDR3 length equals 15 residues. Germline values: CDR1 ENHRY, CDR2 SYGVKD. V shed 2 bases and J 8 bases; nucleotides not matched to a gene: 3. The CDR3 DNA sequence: TGTGCCATCAGTGAGCCTGGACTAGCGGGGGATGAGCAGTTCTTC. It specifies CAISEPGLAGDEQFF.

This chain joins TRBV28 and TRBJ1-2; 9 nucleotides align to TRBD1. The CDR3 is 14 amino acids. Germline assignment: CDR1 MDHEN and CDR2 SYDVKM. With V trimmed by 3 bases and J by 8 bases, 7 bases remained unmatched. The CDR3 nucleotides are TGTGCCAGCAGTTTGCCCGCGGACAGGGGAGGCTACACCTTC. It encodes CASSLPADRGGYTF.

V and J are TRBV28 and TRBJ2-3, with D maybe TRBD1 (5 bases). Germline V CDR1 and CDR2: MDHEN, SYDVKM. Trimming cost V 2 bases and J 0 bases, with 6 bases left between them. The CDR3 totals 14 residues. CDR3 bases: TGTGCCAGCAGTTTACGGACAAGCACAGATACGCAGTATTTT. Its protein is CASSLRTSTDTQYF.

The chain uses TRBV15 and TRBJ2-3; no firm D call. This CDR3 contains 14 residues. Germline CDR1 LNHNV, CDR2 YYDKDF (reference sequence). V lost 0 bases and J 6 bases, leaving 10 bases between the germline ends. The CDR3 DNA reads TGTGCCACCAGCAGAGATATGGCTTCCGATACGCAGTATTTT. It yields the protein CATSRDMASDTQYF.

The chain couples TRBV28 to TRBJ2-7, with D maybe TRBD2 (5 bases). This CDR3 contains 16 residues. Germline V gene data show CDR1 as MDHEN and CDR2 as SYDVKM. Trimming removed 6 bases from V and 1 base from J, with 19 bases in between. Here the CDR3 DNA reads TGTGCCAGCAGCCCCGACGGGATTATAGGGTCCTACGAGCAGTACTTC. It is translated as CASSPDGIIGSYEQYF.

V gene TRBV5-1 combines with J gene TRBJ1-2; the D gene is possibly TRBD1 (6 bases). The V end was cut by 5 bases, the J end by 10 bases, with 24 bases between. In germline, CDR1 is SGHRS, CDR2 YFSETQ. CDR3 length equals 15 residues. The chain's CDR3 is CASRLQSIGRGVYTF. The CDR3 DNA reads TGCGCCAGCAGGCTTCAGAGTATAGGCAGGGGAGTCTACACCTTC. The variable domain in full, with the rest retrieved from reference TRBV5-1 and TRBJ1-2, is KAGVTQTPRYLIKTRGQQVTLSCSPISGHRSVSWYQQTPGQGLQFLFEYFSETQRNKGNFPGRFSGRQFSNSRSEMNVSTLELGDSALYLCASRLQSIGRGVYTFGSGTRLTVV.

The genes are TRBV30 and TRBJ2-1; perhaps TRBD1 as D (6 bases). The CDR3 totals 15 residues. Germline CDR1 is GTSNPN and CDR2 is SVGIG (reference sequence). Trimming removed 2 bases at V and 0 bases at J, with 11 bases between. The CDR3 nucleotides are TGTGCCTGGAGTCCGGGACATTACTCCTACAATGAGCAGTTCTTC. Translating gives CAWSPGHYSYNEQFF.

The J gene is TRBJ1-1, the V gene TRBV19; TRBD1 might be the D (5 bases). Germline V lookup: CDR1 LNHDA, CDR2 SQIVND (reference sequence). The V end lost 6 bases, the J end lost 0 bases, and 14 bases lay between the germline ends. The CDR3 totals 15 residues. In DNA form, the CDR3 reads TGTGCCAGTAGAAGGACGGGACCCATGAACACTGAAGCTTTCTTT. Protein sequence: CASRRTGPMNTEAFF.

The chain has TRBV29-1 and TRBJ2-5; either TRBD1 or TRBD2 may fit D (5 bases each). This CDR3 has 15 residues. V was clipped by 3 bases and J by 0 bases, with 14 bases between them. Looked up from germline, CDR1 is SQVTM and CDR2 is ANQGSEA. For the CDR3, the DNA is TGCAGCGTTGACCATTGGGGGATGAACCAAGAGACCCAGTACTTC. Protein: CSVDHWGMNQETQYF.

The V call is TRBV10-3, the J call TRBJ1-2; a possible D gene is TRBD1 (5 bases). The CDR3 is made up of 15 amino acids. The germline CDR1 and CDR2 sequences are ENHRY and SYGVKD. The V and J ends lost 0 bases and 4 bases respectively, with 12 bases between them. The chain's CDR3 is CAISESKGTRYGYTF. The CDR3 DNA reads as TGTGCCATCAGTGAGTCGAAAGGGACCCGCTATGGCTACACCTTC.